This T cell receptor (beta chain) was sequenced during a study of blood T cell repertoires in COVID-19 (dated by TCRdb to 2018 to 2021). Context from the whole study: Collaborator samples came from the United States, Italy and Spain and covered acute and convalescent phases of COVID-19. The samples were drawn from two sources: the first 160 participants of the ongoing ImmuneRACE study, and 1,254 subjects contributed by 6 global collaborators. Where HLA class I and class II types were available, the types were taken from metadata supplied by the sample provider, not from assay-based typing. Nearly every sample came with metadata listing a de-identified subject ID, COVID-19 status, age in years and sex. The material from the prospective study consisted of cDNA or gDNA derived from T cells, B-cell-depleted T cells, or PBMCs. The dataset comprised deeply sampled blood TCRbeta repertoires from subjects exposed to, actively infected with, or recovered from COVID-19. A freely available public database, intended as a resource for researchers studying the immune response to SARS-CoV-2, is where the repertoires were released. Study-level results and caveats: Clinical and demographic metadata were provided uncurated, with the amount varying by source and participant.

Each collaborating institution followed its own protocols to collect whole blood in K2EDTA tubes. Collaborator samples were shipped for TCRbeta analysis as frozen whole blood, isolated PBMCs, or DNA extracted from either sample type. TCRbeta CDR3 regions were amplified from genomic DNA by means of the immunoSEQ Assay, a bias-controlled multiplex PCR. In the source study's methods: The number of nucleated cells in each sample was estimated by amplification of reference gene primers within the assay. Sequence reads were collapsed and filtered to measure the absolute abundance of every unique TCRbeta CDR3 rearrangement. Productive Simpson clonality was computed per sample as the square root of Simpson's diversity index over productive rearrangements. TCRdb stores this immuneACCESS table with in-frame sequences only. Part of the clones is absent; in the studies checked, under half of the shortfall reflects unresolved V genes, and no reason is known for the rest. That table is the source of V, J and clone size, and D and trimming were worked out from the DNA. The sample data list approximately 280,000 clones, and 89% of these were observed just once. 2% to 2.5% of the sample comes from the top ten.

Points on this clone: Its binding antigen is unknown. Base qualities are not provided; no much larger clone lies one nucleotide away.

The CDR3 covers 13 residues, taking in both the cysteine and the phenylalanine. CDR3 DNA only is kept here, 39 bases in frame from base 1. V was cut back by 3 bases and J by 1 base, leaving a gap of 4 bases between them. CDR1 and CDR2 (SEHNR, FQNEAQ) derive from the germline V gene (reference sequence). The sequence is built from TRBV7-9 and TRBJ1-3, with the identity of the D gene unclear. This TCR came from a middle-aged man with acute or convalescent COVID-19. The sequencing input was peripheral blood. At the DNA level, the sequence is TGTGCCAGCAGCTTTCTGTCTGGAAACACCATATATTTT. Translated, it reads CASSFLSGNTIYF.